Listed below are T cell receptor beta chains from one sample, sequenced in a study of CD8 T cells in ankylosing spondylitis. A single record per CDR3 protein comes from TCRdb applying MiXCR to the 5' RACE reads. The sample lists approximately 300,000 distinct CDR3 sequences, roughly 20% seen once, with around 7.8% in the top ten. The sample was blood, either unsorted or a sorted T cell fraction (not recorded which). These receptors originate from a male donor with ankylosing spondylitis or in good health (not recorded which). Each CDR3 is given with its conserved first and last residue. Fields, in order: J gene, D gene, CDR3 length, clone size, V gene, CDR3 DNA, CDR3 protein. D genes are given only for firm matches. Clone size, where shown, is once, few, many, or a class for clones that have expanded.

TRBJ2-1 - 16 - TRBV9 TGTGCCAGCAGTAGCGGTGGGGGCCAGGGAACCAATGAGCAGTTCTTC CASSSGGGQGTNEQFF
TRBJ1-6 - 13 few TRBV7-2 TGTGCCAGCAGCTTCAGGGTGCCGGATCCCCTCCACTTT CASSFRVPDPLHF
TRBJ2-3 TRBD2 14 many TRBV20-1 TGCAGTGCTAGAGACCGGGAGGGGGAAGATACGCAGTATTTT CSARDREGEDTQYF
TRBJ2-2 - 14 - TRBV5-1 TGCGCCAGCAGCGATTCAACTAGACCCGGGGAGCTGTTTTTT CASSDSTRPGELFF
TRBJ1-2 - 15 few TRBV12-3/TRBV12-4 TGTGCCAGCACCATCGCGACAGGCCCTAACTATGGCTACACCTTC CASTIATGPNYGYTF
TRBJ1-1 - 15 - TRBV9 TGTGCCAGCAGCGTTGGGACTACAGTGAACACTGAAGCTTTCTTT CASSVGTTVNTEAFF
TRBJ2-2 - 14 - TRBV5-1 TGCGCCAGCCGACAGGAGCTGAACACCGGGGAGCTGTTTTTT CASRQELNTGELFF
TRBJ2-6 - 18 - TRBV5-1 TGCGCCAGCAGCCCCGTTCAGGGAATTTTGTCTGGGGCCAACGTCCTGACTTTC CASSPVQGILSGANVLTF
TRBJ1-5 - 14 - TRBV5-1 TGCGCCACTTCCCCGGGGGATAGCAATCAGCCCCAGCATTTT CATSPGDSNQPQHF
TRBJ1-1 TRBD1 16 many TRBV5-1 TGCGCCAGCAGCAGGACAGGGGGCTACATGAACACTGAAGCTTTCTTT CASSRTGGYMNTEAFF
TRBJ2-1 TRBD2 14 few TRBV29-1 TGCAGCGTTGTCGGGACTAGCGGGAGCAATGAGCAGTTCTTC CSVVGTSGSNEQFF
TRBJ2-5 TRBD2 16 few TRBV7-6 TGTGCCAGCAGCTTAGCCGGGCGCGGGGGGAGCGAGACCCAGTACTTC CASSLAGRGGSETQYF
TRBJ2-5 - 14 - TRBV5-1 TGCGCCAGCAGCGGAGGACAGCCTCAAGAGACCCAGTACTTC CASSGGQPQETQYF
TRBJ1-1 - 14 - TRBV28 TGTGCCAGCAGTTCATCTGGATTGAACACTGAAGCTTTCTTT CASSSSGLNTEAFF
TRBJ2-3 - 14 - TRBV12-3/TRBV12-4 TGTGCCAGCAGTTTAGAGGCTGTCGCCGGTACGCAGTATTTT CASSLEAVAGTQYF
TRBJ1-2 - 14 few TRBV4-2 TGTGCCAGCAGCCAAGATCGGGGGGCCTATGGCTACACCTTC CASSQDRGAYGYTF
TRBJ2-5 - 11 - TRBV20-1 TGCAGTGCTAGTTCCGTGGAGACCCAGTACTTC CSASSVETQYF
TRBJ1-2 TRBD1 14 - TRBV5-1 TGCGCCAGCAGACGTGCCGGGACAGACTATGGCTACACCTTC CASRRAGTDYGYTF
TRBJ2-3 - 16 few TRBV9 TGTGCCAGCAGCGTAGGGTGGGCGGGGAGCACAGATACGCAGTATTTT CASSVGWAGSTDTQYF
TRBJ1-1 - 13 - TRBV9 TGTGCCAGCACCCTAATACAGTCGCAAGAAGCTTTCTTT CASTLIQSQEAFF
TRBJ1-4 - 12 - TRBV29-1 TGCAGCGTTTGGGGAGTGGATGAAAAACTGTTTTTT CSVWGVDEKLFF
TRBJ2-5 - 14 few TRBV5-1 TGCGCCAGCAGCATATTATCGAGCCAAGAGACCCAGTACTTC CASSILSSQETQYF
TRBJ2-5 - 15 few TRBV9 TGTGCCAGCAGCGTAGACGGACGGTCCCAAGAGACCCAGTACTTC CASSVDGRSQETQYF
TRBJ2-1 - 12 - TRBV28 TGTGCCAGCAGTTTCAGGCACAATGAGCAGTTCTTC CASSFRHNEQFF
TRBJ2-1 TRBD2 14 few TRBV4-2 TGTGCCAGCAGCCAAGGCGGGGGGGACAATGAGCAGTTCTTC CASSQGGGDNEQFF
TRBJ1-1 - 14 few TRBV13 TGTGCCAGCAGCCCCTCCCGGGTTAACACTGAAGCTTTCTTT CASSPSRVNTEAFF
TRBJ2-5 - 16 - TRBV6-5 TGTGCCAGCAGTTCCCCCGGCCAGGAGACCCAAGAGACCCAGTACTTC CASSSPGQETQETQYF
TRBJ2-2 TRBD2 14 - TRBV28 TGTGCCAGCAAGGGAGGGATCCCCACCGGGGAGCTGTTTTTT CASKGGIPTGELFF
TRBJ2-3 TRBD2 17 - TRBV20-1 TGCAGTGCTAGAGGTATTGATAGCGGGACGGGCACAGATACGCAGTATTTT CSARGIDSGTGTDTQYF
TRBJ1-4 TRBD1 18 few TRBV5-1 TGCGCCAGCAGCTTGACCGGGACAGGGGGCGCAACTAATGAAAAACTGTTTTTT CASSLTGTGGATNEKLFF
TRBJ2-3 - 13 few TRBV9 TGTGCCAGCAGCGTAGAACCTTCAGATACGCAGTATTTT CASSVEPSDTQYF
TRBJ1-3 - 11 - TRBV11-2 TGTGCCAGCAGTAAGGGGAACACCATATATTTT CASSKGNTIYF
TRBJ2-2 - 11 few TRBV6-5 TGTGCCAGCAGTTACCCTGGGGAGCTGTTTTTT CASSYPGELFF
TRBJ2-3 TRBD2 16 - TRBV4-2 TGTGCCAGCAGCCAAGATCTAGCGGGGGGCATAGATACGCAGTATTTT CASSQDLAGGIDTQYF
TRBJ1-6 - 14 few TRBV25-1 TGTGCCAGCAGTGAAGGGGGATTAGGGTCACCCCTCCACTTT CASSEGGLGSPLHF